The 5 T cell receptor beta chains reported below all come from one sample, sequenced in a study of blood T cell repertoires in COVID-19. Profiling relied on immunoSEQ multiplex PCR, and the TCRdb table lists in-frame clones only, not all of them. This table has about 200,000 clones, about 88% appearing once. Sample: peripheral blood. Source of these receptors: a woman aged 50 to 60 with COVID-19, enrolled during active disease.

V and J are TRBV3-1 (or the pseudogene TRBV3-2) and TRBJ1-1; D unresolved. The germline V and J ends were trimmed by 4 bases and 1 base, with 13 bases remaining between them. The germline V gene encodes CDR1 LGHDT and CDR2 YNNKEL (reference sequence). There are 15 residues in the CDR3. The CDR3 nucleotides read TGTGCCAGCAGCCCCGAGGCCCTACCGAACACTGAAGCTTTCTTT. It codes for CASSPEALPNTEAFF.

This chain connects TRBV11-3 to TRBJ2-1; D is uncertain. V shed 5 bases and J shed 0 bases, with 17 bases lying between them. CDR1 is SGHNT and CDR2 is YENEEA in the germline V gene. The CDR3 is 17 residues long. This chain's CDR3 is CASSRQMGPSSYNEQFF. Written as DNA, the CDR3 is TGTGCCAGCAGCCGCCAAATGGGCCCCAGCTCCTACAATGAGCAGTTCTTC.

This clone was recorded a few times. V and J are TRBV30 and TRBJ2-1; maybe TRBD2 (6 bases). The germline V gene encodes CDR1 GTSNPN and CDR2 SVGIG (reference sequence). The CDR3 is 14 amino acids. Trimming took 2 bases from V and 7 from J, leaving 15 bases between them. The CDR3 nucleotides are TGTGCCTGGAGTAACGGAGGGATCTGGAATGAGCAGTTCTTC. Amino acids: CAWSNGGIWNEQFF. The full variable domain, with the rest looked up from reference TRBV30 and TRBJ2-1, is SQTIHQWPATLVQPVGSPLSLECTVEGTSNPNLYWYRQAAGRGLQLLFYSVGIGQISSEVPQNLSASRPQDRQFILSSKKLLLSDSGFYLCAWSNGGIWNEQFFGPGTRLTVL.

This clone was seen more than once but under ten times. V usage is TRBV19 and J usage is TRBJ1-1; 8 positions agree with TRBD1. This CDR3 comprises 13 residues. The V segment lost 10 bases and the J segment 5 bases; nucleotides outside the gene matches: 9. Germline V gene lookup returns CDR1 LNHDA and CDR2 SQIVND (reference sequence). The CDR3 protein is CATSTTGETEAFF. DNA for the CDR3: TGTGCCACCTCGACGACAGGGGAAACTGAAGCTTTCTTT. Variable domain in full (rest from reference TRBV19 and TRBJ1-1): DGGITQSPKYLFRKEGQNVTLSCEQNLNHDAMYWYRQDPGQGLRLIYYSQIVNDFQKGDIAEGYSVSREKKESFPLTVTSAQKNPTAFYLCATSTTGETEAFFGQGTRLTVV.

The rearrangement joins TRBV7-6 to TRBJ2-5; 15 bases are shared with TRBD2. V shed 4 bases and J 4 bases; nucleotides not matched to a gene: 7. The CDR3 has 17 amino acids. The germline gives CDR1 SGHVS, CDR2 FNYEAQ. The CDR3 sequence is CASSWTSGGALGETQYF. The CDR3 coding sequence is TGTGCCAGCAGCTGGACTAGCGGGGGGGCATTAGGAGAGACCCAGTACTTC.